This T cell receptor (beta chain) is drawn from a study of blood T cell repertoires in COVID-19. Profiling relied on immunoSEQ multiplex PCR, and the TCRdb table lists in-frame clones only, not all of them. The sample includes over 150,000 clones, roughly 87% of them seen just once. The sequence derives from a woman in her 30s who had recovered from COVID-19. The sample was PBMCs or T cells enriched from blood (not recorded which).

CDR3 sequence reads: CASTSTGLQETQYF. CDR3 in DNA: TGTGCCAGCACCTCGACAGGTCTCCAAGAGACCCAGTACTTC. This sequence joins TRBV11-2 and TRBJ2-5, with D perhaps matching TRBD1 (6 bases). Looked up from germline, CDR1 is SGHAT and CDR2 is FQNNGV. The CDR3 is 14 residues long. The ends were cut back, 7 bases at V and 1 base at J, with 13 bases in the middle.